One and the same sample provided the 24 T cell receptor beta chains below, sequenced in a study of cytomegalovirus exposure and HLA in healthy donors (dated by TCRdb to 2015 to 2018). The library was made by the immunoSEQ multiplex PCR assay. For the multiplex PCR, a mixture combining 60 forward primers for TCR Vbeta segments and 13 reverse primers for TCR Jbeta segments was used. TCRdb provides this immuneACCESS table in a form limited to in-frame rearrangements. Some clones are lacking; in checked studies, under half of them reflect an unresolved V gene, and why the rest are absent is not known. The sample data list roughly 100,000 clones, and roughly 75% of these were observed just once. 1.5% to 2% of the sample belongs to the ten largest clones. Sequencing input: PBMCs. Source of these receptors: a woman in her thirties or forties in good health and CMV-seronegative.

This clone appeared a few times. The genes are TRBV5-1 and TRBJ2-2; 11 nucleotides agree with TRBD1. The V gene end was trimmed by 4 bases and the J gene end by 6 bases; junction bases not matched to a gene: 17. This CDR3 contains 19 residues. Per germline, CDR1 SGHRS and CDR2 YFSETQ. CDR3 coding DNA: TGCGCCAGCAGCCTAAAGCCGGGACAGGGGGTAAACAGGGCCGGGGAGCTGTTTTTT. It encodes CASSLKPGQGVNRAGELFF.

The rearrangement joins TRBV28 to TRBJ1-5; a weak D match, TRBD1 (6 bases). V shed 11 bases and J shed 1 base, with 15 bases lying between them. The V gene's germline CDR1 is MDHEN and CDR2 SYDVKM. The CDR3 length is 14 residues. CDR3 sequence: CAGGKGGSNQPQHF. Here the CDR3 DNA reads TGTGCCGGGGGAAAGGGGGGGAGCAATCAGCCCCAGCATTTT.

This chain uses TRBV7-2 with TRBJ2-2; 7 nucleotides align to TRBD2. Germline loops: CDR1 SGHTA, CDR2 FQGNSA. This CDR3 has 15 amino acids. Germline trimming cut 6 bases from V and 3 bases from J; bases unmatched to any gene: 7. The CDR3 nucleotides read TGTGCCAGCAGTCCGACTAGCCGCTACACCGGGGAGCTGTTTTTT. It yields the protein CASSPTSRYTGELFF.

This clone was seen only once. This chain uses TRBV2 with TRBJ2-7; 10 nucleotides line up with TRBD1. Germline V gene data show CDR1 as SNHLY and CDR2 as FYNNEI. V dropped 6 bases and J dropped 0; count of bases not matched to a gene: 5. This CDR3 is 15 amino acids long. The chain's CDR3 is CASRVGQGFSYEQYF. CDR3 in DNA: TGTGCCAGCAGAGTGGGACAGGGGTTCTCCTACGAGCAGTACTTC.

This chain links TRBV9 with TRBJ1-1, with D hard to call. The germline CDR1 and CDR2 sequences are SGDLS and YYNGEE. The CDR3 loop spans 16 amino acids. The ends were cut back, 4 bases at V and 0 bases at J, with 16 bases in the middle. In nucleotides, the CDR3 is TGTGCCAGCAGCTCGAGCCTGGGCGCAATGAACACTGAAGCTTTCTTT. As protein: CASSSSLGAMNTEAFF.

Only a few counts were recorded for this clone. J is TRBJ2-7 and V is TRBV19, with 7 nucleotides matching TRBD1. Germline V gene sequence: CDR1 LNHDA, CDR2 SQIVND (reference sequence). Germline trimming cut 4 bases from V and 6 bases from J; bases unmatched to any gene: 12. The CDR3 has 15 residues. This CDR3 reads CASSTPGNRGSEQYF. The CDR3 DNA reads TGTGCCAGTAGTACCCCAGGGAACAGGGGAAGCGAGCAGTACTTC.

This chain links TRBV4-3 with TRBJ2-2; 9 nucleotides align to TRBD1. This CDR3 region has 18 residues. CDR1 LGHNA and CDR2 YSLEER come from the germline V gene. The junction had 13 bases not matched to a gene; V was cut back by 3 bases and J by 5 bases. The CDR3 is CASSHPNRGRRRTGELFF. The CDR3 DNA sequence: TGCGCCAGCAGCCACCCAAACAGGGGGCGTCGACGGACCGGGGAGCTGTTTTTT.

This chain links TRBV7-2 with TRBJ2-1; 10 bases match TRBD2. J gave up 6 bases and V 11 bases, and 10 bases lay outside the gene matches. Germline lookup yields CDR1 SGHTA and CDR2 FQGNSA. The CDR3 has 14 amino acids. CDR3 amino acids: CAGQREGLGNEQFF. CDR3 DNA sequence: TGTGCCGGCCAGCGGGAGGGGTTAGGCAATGAGCAGTTCTTC.

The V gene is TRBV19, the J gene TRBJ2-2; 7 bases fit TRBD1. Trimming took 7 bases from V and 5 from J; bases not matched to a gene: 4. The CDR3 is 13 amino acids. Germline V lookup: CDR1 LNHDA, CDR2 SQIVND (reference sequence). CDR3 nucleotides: TGTGCCAGTAAAGGGGGCGGGACCGGGGAGCTGTTTTTT. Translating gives CASKGGGTGELFF. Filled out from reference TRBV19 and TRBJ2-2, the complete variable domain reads DGGITQSPKYLFRKEGQNVTLSCEQNLNHDAMYWYRQDPGQGLRLIYYSQIVNDFQKGDIAEGYSVSREKKESFPLTVTSAQKNPTAFYLCASKGGGTGELFFGEGSRLTVL.

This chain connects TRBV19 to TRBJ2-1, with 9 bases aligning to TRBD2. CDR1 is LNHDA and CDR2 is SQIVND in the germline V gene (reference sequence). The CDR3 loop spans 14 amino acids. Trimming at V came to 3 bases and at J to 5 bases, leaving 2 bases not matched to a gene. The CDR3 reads CASSMTSGNNEQFF. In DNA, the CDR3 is TGTGCCAGTAGTATGACTAGCGGAAACAATGAGCAGTTCTTC.

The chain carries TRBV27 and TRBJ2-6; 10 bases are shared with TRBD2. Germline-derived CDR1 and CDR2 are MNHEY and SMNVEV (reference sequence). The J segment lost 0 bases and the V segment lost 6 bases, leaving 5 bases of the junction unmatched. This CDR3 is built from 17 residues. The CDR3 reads CASRIAGGRSGANVLTF. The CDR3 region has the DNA TGTGCCAGCAGAATAGCGGGAGGCCGCTCTGGGGCCAACGTCCTGACTTTC.

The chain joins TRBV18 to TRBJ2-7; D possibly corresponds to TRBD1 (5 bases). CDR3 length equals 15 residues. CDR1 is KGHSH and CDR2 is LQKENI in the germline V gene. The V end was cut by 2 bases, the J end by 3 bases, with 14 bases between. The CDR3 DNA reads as TGTGCCAGCTCACCAGACAGAACGCGAAGCTACGAGCAGTACTTC. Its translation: CASSPDRTRSYEQYF.

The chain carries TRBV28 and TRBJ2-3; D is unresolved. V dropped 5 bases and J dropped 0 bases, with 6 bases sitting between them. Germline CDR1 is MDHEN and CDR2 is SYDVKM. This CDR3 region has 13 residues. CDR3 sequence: CASSTTSTDTQYF. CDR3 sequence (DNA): TGTGCCAGCAGTACGACTAGCACAGATACGCAGTATTTT.

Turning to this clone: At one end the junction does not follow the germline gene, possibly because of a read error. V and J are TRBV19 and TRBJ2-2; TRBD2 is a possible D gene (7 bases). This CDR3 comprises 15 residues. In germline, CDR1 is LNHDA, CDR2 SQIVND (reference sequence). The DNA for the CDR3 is TGTGCCGGTAGTATACAGGGACTAACGACCGGGGAGCTGTTTTTT. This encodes CAGSIQGLTTGELFF. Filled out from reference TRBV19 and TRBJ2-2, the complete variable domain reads DGGITQSPKYLFRKEGQNVTLSCEQNLNHDAMYWYRQDPGQGLRLIYYSQIVNDFQKGDIAEGYSVSREKKESFPLTVTSAQKNPTAFYLCAGSIQGLTTGELFFGEGSRLTVL.

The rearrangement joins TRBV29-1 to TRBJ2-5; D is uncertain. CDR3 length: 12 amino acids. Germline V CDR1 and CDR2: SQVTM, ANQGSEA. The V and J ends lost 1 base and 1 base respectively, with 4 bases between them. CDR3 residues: CSVEGSQETQYF. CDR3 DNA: TGCAGCGTTGAAGGGAGCCAAGAGACCCAGTACTTC. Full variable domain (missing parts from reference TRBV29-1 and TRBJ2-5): SAVISQKPSRDICQRGTSLTIQCQVDSQVTMMFWYRQQPGQSLTLIATANQGSEATYESGFVIDKFPISRPNLTFSTLTVSNMSPEDSSIYLCSVEGSQETQYFGPGTRLLVL.

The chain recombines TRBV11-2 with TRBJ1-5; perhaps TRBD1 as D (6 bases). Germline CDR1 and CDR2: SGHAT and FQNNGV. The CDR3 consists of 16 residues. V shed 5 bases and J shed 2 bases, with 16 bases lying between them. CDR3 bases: TGTGCCAGCAGCCCGCCCAGGGGCGAGGGCAATCAGCCCCAGCATTTT. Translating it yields CASSPPRGEGNQPQHF.

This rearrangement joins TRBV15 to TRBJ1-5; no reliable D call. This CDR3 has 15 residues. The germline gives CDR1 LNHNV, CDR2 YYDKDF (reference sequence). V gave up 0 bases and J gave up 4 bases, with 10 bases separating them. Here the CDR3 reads CATSRDPGYNQPQHF. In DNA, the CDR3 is TGTGCCACCAGCAGAGATCCGGGATATAATCAGCCCCAGCATTTT.

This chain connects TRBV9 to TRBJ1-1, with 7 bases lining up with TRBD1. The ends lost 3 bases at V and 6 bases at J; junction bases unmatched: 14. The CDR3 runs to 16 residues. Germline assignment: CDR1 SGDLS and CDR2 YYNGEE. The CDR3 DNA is TGTGCCAGCAGCGGCCAGACAGGGTTGAAGAGTTCTGAAGCTTTCTTT. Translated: CASSGQTGLKSSEAFF. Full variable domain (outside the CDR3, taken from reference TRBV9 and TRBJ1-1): DSGVTQTPKHLITATGQRVTLRCSPRSGDLSVYWYQQSLDQGLQFLIQYYNGEERAKGNILERFSAQQFPDLHSELNLSSLELGDSALYFCASSGQTGLKSSEAFFGQGTRLTVV.

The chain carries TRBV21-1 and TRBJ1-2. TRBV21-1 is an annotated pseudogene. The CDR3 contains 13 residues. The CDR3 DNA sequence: TGTGCCAGCAGCAAGCAGAGGAACTATGGCTACACCTTC. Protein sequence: CASSKQRNYGYTF.

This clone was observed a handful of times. In DNA form, the CDR3 reads TGTGCCAGCATCGGGACAGGGGACTATGGCTACACCTTC. Encoded protein: CASIGTGDYGYTF. The chain recombines TRBV6-5 with TRBJ1-2; TRBD1 matches 10 bases. The CDR3 loop spans 13 amino acids. Germline trimming cut 7 bases from V and 3 bases from J; bases unmatched to any gene: 2. Per the germline V gene, CDR1 is MNHEY and CDR2 is SVGAGI.

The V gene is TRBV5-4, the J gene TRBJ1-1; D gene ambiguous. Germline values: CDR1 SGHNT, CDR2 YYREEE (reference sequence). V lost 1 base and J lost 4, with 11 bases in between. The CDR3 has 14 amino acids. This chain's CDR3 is CASSLIRGSTEAFF. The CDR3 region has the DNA TGTGCCAGCAGCTTGATTAGAGGGAGCACTGAAGCTTTCTTT.

DNA of the CDR3: TGTGCCAGCAGTGACCCGCGCCAGCCCCAGCATTTT. This encodes CASSDPRQPQHF. The rearrangement joins TRBV6-1 to TRBJ1-5; D is unclear. Germline loops: CDR1 MNHNS, CDR2 SASEGT. CDR3 length: 12 residues. Trimming stripped 3 bases from V and 7 bases from J, with 7 bases between.

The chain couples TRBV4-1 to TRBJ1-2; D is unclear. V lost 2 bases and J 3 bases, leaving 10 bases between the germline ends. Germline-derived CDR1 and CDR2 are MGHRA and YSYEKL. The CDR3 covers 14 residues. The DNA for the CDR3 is TGCGCCAGCAGCCAAAACGCGGATCACTATGGCTACACCTTC. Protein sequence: CASSQNADHYGYTF.

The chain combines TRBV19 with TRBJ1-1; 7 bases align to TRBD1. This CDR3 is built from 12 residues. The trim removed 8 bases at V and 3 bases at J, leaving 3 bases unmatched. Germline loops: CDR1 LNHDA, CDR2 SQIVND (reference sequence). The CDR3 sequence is CASRTGYTEAFF. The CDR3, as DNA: TGTGCCAGTCGGACAGGCTACACTGAAGCTTTCTTT. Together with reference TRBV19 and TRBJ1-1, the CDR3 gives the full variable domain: DGGITQSPKYLFRKEGQNVTLSCEQNLNHDAMYWYRQDPGQGLRLIYYSQIVNDFQKGDIAEGYSVSREKKESFPLTVTSAQKNPTAFYLCASRTGYTEAFFGQGTRLTVV.